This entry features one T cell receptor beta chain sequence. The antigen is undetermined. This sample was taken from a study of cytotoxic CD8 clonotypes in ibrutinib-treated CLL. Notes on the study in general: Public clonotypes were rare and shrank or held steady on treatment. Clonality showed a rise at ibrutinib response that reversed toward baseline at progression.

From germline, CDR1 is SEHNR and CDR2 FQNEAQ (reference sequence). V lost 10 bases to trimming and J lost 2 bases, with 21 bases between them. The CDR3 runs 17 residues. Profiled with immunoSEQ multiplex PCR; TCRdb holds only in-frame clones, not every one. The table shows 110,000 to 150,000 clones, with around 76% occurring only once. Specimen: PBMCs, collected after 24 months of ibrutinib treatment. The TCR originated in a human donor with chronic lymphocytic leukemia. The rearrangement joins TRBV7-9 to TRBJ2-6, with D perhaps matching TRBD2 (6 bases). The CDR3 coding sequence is TGTGCCACCGCGGACCGGGAGCGAGAGGCTGGGGCCAACGTCCTGACTTTC. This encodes CATADREREAGANVLTF.